This TCR beta chain was observed in a study of blood T cell repertoires in COVID-19. Trimming shortened V by 8 bases and J by 2 bases, and 12 bases separated the two germline ends. Germline values: CDR1 MNHEY, CDR2 SVGAGI. The CDR3 is 13 amino acids. Each recovered donor of Cohort 3 presented with two negative PCRs, clearance, or symptom resolution. The method was immunoSEQ multiplex PCR; TCRdb's version includes in-frame clones alone and lacks a portion of them. The data hold about 270,000 clones, with roughly 90% observed a single time. This TCR was sampled from a woman in her forties or fifties who had recovered from COVID-19. The gene calls are TRBV6-5 and TRBJ1-1, with D tentatively TRBD1 (5 bases). Source material: PBMCs or T cells enriched from blood (not recorded which). The CDR3 here is CASVGRVNTEAFF. For the CDR3, the DNA is TGTGCCAGCGTTGGCAGGGTTAACACTGAAGCTTTCTTT.